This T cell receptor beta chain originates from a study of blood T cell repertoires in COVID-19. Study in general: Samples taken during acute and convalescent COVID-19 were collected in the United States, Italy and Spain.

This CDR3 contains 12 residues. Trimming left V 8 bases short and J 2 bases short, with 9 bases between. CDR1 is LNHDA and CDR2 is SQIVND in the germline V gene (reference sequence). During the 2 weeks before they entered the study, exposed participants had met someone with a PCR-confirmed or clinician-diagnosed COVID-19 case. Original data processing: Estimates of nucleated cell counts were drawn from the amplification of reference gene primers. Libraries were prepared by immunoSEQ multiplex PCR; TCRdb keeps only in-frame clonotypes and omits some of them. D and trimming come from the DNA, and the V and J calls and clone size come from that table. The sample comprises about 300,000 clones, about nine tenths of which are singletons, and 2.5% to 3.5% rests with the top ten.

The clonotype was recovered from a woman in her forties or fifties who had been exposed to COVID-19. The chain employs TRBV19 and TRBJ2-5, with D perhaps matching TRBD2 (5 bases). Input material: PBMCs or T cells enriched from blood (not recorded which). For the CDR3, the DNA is TGTGCCAGTTCCTCGGGGCAAGAGACCCAGTACTTC. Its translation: CASSSGQETQYF. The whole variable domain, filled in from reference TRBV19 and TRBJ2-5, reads DGGITQSPKYLFRKEGQNVTLSCEQNLNHDAMYWYRQDPGQGLRLIYYSQIVNDFQKGDIAEGYSVSREKKESFPLTVTSAQKNPTAFYLCASSSGQETQYFGPGTRLLVL.